The rows below give T cell receptor beta chains drawn from one sample of a study of T cell responses to AZD1222 COVID-19 vaccine. TCRdb keeps only in-frame clones here, not all; method: immunoSEQ multiplex PCR. The sample holds about 110,000 clones; 92% are singletons and the top ten take 8% to 10%. Material: peripheral blood, obtained 28 days after the second AZD1222 dose. The receptors were sampled from an adult who received the AZD1222 COVID-19 vaccine. Both conserved end residues are trimmed from each CDR3. Size tells how often a clone was seen (once, few, many) or the class of an expanded clone, and some rows leave it out.

clone_size | v_call | cdr3_aa
NA | TRBV3-1/TRBV3-2 | ASSQYNRRGRGDTQY
NA | TRBV12-5 | ASGLVLGGVKADTQY
NA | TRBV30 | AWSVLREKLF
NA | TRBV6-2/TRBV6-3 | ASSRSGVGWRTGELF
NA | TRBV5-6 | ASSRPSGETQY
NA | TRBV5-1 | ASSVGTVNTQY
NA | TRBV5-1 | ASSQFTGEAEAF
NA | TRBV18 | ASSPRIGQGLDEQY
NA | TRBV6-5 | ASAQGPYEQY
NA | TRBV9 | ASSVGGVLNTEAF
once | TRBV2 | ASTRGTMNTEAF
NA | TRBV4-2 | ASSHPGHSGNTIY
NA | TRBV10-3 | AISERLPSTDTQY
NA | TRBV6-2/TRBV6-3 | ASSYLMSGRAYEQY
NA | TRBV5-1 | ASSLPTGYANEKLF
NA | TRBV19 | ASSTDRGLSNQPQH
NA | TRBV9 | ASTRGEAGANVLT
NA | TRBV4-3 | ASSQDDPGQLNYGYT
once | TRBV2 | ASSEGRQRNQPQH
NA | TRBV18 | ASSAEGGAYNEQF
NA | TRBV7-9 | ASNAMGPMNTEAF
NA | TRBV24-1 | ATSEPTDQPQH
NA | TRBV15 | ATSRQGSYNQPQH
NA | TRBV5-1 | AWGGQPQH
NA | TRBV27 | ASSSGQGLGTEAF
NA | TRBV3-1/TRBV3-2 | ASSQESTGELF
NA | TRBV6-1 | ASSEMHGRGGTEAF
NA | TRBV28 | ASSLWGQGNNEKLF
NA | TRBV19 | ASGVGERPGELF
NA | TRBV18 | ASSLTGGSYNEQF
NA | TRBV5-1 | ASTGTGYGYT
NA | TRBV19 | ASTGGPFYNEQF
medium-sized | TRBV5-6 | ASSLGQGAYEQY
NA | TRBV28 | ASSLLQINEKLF
NA | TRBV5-4 | ASSYRDLYSYNEQF
NA | TRBV10-1 | ASSAQGVGELF
NA | TRBV3-1/TRBV3-2 | ASSQDLGLGGNTIY
NA | TRBV6-2/TRBV6-3 | ASSYDRHSGNTIY
NA | TRBV10-3 | AIKREANSYEQY
NA | TRBV5-4 | ASRTSETGELF
once | TRBV6-2/TRBV6-3 | ASSYGSSGELF
NA | TRBV18 | ASSPAPVSYEQY
NA | TRBV28 | ASRLGHYLYSNQPQH
NA | TRBV7-2 | ASSEWDRTSETQY
NA | TRBV4-3 | ASSQDRAIQETQY
once | TRBV29-1 | SVRPPALVEQF
NA | TRBV19 | ASMGSAIY
once | TRBV3-1/TRBV3-2 | ASSQQWGGVNSPLH
NA | TRBV5-5 | ASSWAGTVNTEAF
once | TRBV29-1 | SVEYWGLRGAEQY
NA | TRBV7-3 | ASSLRKQETQY
NA | TRBV3-1/TRBV3-2 | ASSPPEGEQF
NA | TRBV2 | ASTDGELF
NA | TRBV27 | ASSFAATLNTEAF
NA | TRBV11-2 | ASRPTSGRAGELF
NA | TRBV28 | ASRWQGASNQPQH
NA | TRBV12-3/TRBV12-4 | ASSLALSTYV